These T cell receptor beta chains were read from a single sample in a study of T cells in Graves' hyperthyroidism and ophthalmopathy. TCRdb redid the calling of the multiplex PCR reads with MiXCR, one entry per CDR3 protein. The sample has some 500,000 distinct CDR3 sequences; 15% to 20% are singletons. Specimen: blood. These receptors came from a woman under 40 with Graves' ophthalmopathy. Both conserved end residues are part of each CDR3. A D gene is named only where the DNA matches it firmly. For some rows the clone size is stated as once, few or many, or as a class when expanded; others skip it.

DNA,CDR3,J,V,size,length,D
TGTGCCAGCAGTGTATTGGACAACTACGAGCAGTACTTC,CASSVLDNYEQYF,TRBJ2-7,TRBV6-2/TRBV6-3,many,13,-
TGTGCCAGCAGCTTAACCGCCATAGGGACGGATGAAAAACTGTTTTTT,CASSLTAIGTDEKLFF,TRBJ1-4,TRBV7-8,many,16,-
TGCAGTGCTAGAAGGGGGACGGGTCCCTACGAGCAGTACTTC,CSARRGTGPYEQYF,TRBJ2-7,TRBV20-1,many,14,-
TGCAGCGTTGGCCTACGAAATCTTCGCGAGCAGTACTTC,CSVGLRNLREQYF,TRBJ2-7,TRBV29-1,-,13,-
TGTGCCAGCAGCCATTACCGGGGGGGTACAGATACGCAGTATTTT,CASSHYRGGTDTQYF,TRBJ2-3,TRBV7-3,many,15,TRBD2
TGTGCCAGCAGTGAAGGGTGGGCGGGGACCAAAAACATTCAGTACTTC,CASSEGWAGTKNIQYF,TRBJ2-4,TRBV6-1,-,16,-
TGTGCCAGCAGCCGTCCGGGACTAGCAGACAATGAGCAGTTCTTC,CASSRPGLADNEQFF,TRBJ2-1,TRBV3-1,many,15,TRBD2
TGCAGTGCTCGAACCGGGACAGGGTACGAGCAGTACTTC,CSARTGTGYEQYF,TRBJ2-7,TRBV20-1,-,13,TRBD1
TGTGCCAGCAGTGCGGGACAGGGGGTCAGTACGCAGTATTTT,CASSAGQGVSTQYF,TRBJ2-3,TRBV6-4,-,14,TRBD1
TGCAGTGCTAGGACAGGGAATATTCAGTACTTC,CSARTGNIQYF,TRBJ2-4,TRBV20-1,many,11,TRBD1